What follows are 29 T cell receptor beta chains derived from one specimen sequenced in a study of CD8 T cells in ankylosing spondylitis. No cognate antigen is known for these TCRs. Using its own MiXCR run on the 5' RACE reads, TCRdb lists one record per CDR3 protein. This table holds 750,000 to 850,000 distinct CDR3 sequences, 12% found once. Findings and limits, study-wide: Ankylosing spondylitis blood appeared to be characterized by a TCR beta motif of several highly homologous variants.

The sequencing input was blood, either unsorted or a sorted T cell fraction (not recorded which). The receptors here all came from a male donor with ankylosing spondylitis.

J is TRBJ1-2 and V is TRBV6-1, with D possibly matching TRBD1 (5 bases). The V end lost 5 bases, the J end lost 4 bases, and 11 bases lay between the germline ends. CDR1 MNHNS and CDR2 SASEGT come from the germline V gene. The CDR3 consists of 13 residues. CDR3 sequence reads: CASSRQNRYGYTF. CDR3 nucleotide sequence: TGTGCCAGCAGTCGACAGAACCGCTATGGCTACACCTTC.

This clonotype was picked up a small number of times. This chain links TRBV28 with TRBJ2-7, with a tentative D call TRBD1 (5 bases). This CDR3 region has 13 residues. V lost 6 bases and J 5 bases, leaving 14 bases between the germline ends. Germline V gene lookup returns CDR1 MDHEN and CDR2 SYDVKM. The CDR3 nucleotides are TGTGCCAGCAGCGACAGTGCCCGAGACGAGCAGTACTTC. Its protein is CASSDSARDEQYF.

In nucleotides, the CDR3 is TGCAGCGTCGCCTCATTCGATGAGCAGTTCTTC. As protein: CSVASFDEQFF. J is TRBJ2-1 and V is TRBV29-1; no definite D call. This CDR3 comprises 11 residues. The germline V gene encodes CDR1 SQVTM and CDR2 ANQGSEA. Trimming left V 6 bases short and J 8 bases short, with 11 bases between.

The chain recombines TRBV27 with TRBJ1-6, with D maybe TRBD1 (6 bases). The germline CDR1 and CDR2 sequences are MNHEY and SMNVEV (reference sequence). The CDR3 is 14 amino acids. V lost 3 bases to trimming and J lost 10 bases, with 13 bases between them. The CDR3 sequence is CASSFLTGGSPLHF. For the CDR3, the DNA is TGTGCCAGCAGTTTCTTGACAGGCGGGTCACCCCTCCACTTT.

This clonotype has ten or more counts. This chain links TRBV6-1 with TRBJ1-1; 8 nucleotides line up with TRBD1. Germline CDR1 and CDR2: MNHNS and SASEGT. There are 13 residues in the CDR3. V lost 9 bases, J lost 5 bases, and 8 bases stayed unmatched. DNA for the CDR3: TGTGCCAGTTGTAGCAGGGGGCAGACTGAAGCTTTCTTT. This codes for CASCSRGQTEAFF.

This clonotype was detected a few times. V and J are TRBV6-2 or TRBV6-3 and TRBJ2-7; D unclear. Trimming left V 6 bases short and J 1 base short, with 13 bases between. The CDR3 contains 14 residues. Looked up from germline, CDR1 is MNHEY and CDR2 is SVGEGT. The CDR3 here is CASRYQPASYEQYF. DNA of the CDR3: TGTGCCAGCAGATACCAGCCTGCTTCCTACGAGCAGTACTTC.

This clonotype was counted ten times or more. In DNA form, the CDR3 reads TGCGCCAGCAGCCTTGGGGACAGGGTGAACACTGAAGCTTTCTTT. Its protein is CASSLGDRVNTEAFF. V and J are TRBV5-1 and TRBJ1-1; 9 bases map to TRBD1. CDR3 length equals 15 residues. Unmatched junction bases numbered 4, after V lost 4 bases and J lost 0 bases. From germline, CDR1 is SGHRS and CDR2 YFSETQ.

This clonotype occurred a few times. The chain employs TRBV6-5 and TRBJ2-1, with TRBD2 identical over 7 bases. Germline V CDR1 and CDR2: MNHEY, SVGAGI. V lost 2 bases to trimming and J lost 2 bases; unmatched junction nucleotides: 6. The CDR3 runs 16 residues. CDR3 loop: CASSYPTGGPYNEQFF. Here the CDR3 DNA reads TGTGCCAGCAGTTACCCAACGGGGGGACCCTACAATGAGCAGTTCTTC.

This clonotype was detected only a few times. The V gene is TRBV20-1, the J gene TRBJ2-3; the D is unclear. Germline V gene sequence: CDR1 DFQATT, CDR2 SNEGSKA (reference sequence). This CDR3 is 12 amino acids long. V lost 6 bases to trimming and J lost 2 bases, with 9 bases between them. In DNA form, the CDR3 reads TGCAGTGCCACAGCGTTCACAGATACGCAGTATTTT. This gives the protein CSATAFTDTQYF.

This clonotype showed up many times. The chain uses TRBV7-2 and TRBJ2-1; unclear D gene. The CDR3 has 13 amino acids. Germline CDR1 is SGHTA and CDR2 is FQGNSA. V gave up 5 bases and J gave up 4 bases, with 9 bases separating them. CDR3 protein: CASSLSDYNEQFF. The CDR3 DNA follows: TGTGCCAGCAGCCTGAGCGATTACAATGAGCAGTTCTTC.

This clonotype was counted only a few times. This rearrangement joins TRBV7-2 to TRBJ2-5; 10 nucleotides match TRBD2. This CDR3 has 14 amino acids. Trimming cost V 5 bases and J 7 bases; bases outside gene matches: 7. The germline V gene has CDR1 SGHTA and CDR2 FQGNSA. CDR3 in amino acids: CASSGEVAGGTQYF. The CDR3 coding sequence is TGTGCCAGCAGCGGCGAGGTAGCGGGAGGGACCCAGTACTTC.

The CDR3 spells CSAGQGYGYTF. The DNA of the CDR3 is TGCAGTGCTGGCCAGGGATATGGCTACACCTTC. The J gene is TRBJ1-2, the V gene TRBV20-1; a possible D gene is TRBD1 (5 bases). The CDR3 covers 11 residues. With 5 bases removed from V and 5 bases from J, the gap between germline ends came to 9 bases. Germline-derived CDR1 and CDR2 are DFQATT and SNEGSKA (reference sequence).

In its sample, this clonotype was seen a few times. The rearrangement joins TRBV28 to TRBJ1-2, with D possibly TRBD1 on 5 matching bases. V lost 4 bases and J 2 bases, leaving 11 bases between the germline ends. This CDR3 is built from 14 residues. Germline V gives CDR1 MDHEN, CDR2 SYDVKM. CDR3: CASSWGGKNYGYTF. CDR3 DNA sequence: TGTGCCAGCAGTTGGGGGGGGAAGAACTATGGCTACACCTTC.

This clonotype was detected a few times. The chain employs TRBV7-9 and TRBJ2-7; 8 bases line up with TRBD1. Germline V gene sequence: CDR1 SEHNR, CDR2 FQNEAQ (reference sequence). V trimming: 5 bases; J trimming: 0 bases; junction bases outside the gene matches: 3. The CDR3 is made up of 14 amino acids. The CDR3 loop is CASSVTGGSYEQYF. In DNA form, the CDR3 reads TGTGCCAGCAGCGTCACAGGGGGCTCCTACGAGCAGTACTTC. The full variable domain, with the rest looked up from reference TRBV7-9 and TRBJ2-7, is DTGVSQNPRHKITKRGQNVTFRCDPISEHNRLYWYRQTLGQGPEFLTYFQNEAQLEKSRLLSDRFSAERPKGSFSTLEIQRTEQGDSAMYLCASSVTGGSYEQYFGPGTRLTVT.

This clonotype has a handful of counts. The genes are TRBV20-1 and TRBJ1-1; no clear D gene. The V gene lost 1 base and the J gene lost 0 bases, with 9 bases spanning the gap. This CDR3 region has 14 residues. The V gene's germline CDR1 is DFQATT and CDR2 SNEGSKA (reference sequence). The CDR3 nucleotides read TGCAGTGCTAGAGTTCGGAGATTGAACACTGAAGCTTTCTTT. As protein: CSARVRRLNTEAFF.

This clonotype turned up a few times. The chain recombines TRBV5-1 with TRBJ2-7; D unclear. V dropped 0 bases and J dropped 0 bases, with 10 bases sitting between them. Germline V gene data show CDR1 as SGHRS and CDR2 as YFSETQ. The CDR3 has 15 amino acids. Here the CDR3 DNA reads TGCGCCAGCAGCTTGGCCGCCTCAAGCTCCTACGAGCAGTACTTC. Translated, it gives CASSLAASSSYEQYF. Supplemented by reference TRBV5-1 and TRBJ2-7, the full variable domain reads KAGVTQTPRYLIKTRGQQVTLSCSPISGHRSVSWYQQTPGQGLQFLFEYFSETQRNKGNFPGRFSGRQFSNSRSEMNVSTLELGDSALYLCASSLAASSSYEQYFGPGTRLTVT.

There are many counts of this clonotype. This sequence joins TRBV4-3 and TRBJ1-2; 8 bases are a match to TRBD1. Germline CDR1 reads LGHNA; CDR2 reads YSLEER. The CDR3 has 14 residues. V was clipped by 4 bases and J by 4 bases; unmatched bases: 5. This chain's CDR3 is CASSLRTGIYGYTF. In nucleotides, the CDR3 is TGCGCCAGCAGCCTACGGACAGGGATCTATGGCTACACCTTC.

This clonotype was seen repeatedly, ten times or more. The V and J genes are TRBV10-3 and TRBJ2-3; weak D call: TRBD1 (6 bases). The V gene lost 0 bases and the J gene lost 11 bases, with 15 bases spanning the gap. This CDR3 contains 14 residues. CDR1 is ENHRY and CDR2 is SYGVKD in the germline V gene. The CDR3 sequence is CAISESGALNEQYF. CDR3 nucleotide sequence: TGTGCCATCAGTGAGTCGGGGGCACTTAATGAGCAGTATTTT.

This sequence joins TRBV28 and TRBJ2-7; TRBD1 matches 9 bases. The V gene end was trimmed by 5 bases and the J gene end by 2 bases; junction bases not matched to a gene: 7. The CDR3 is made up of 15 amino acids. CDR1 is MDHEN and CDR2 is SYDVKM in the germline V gene. The CDR3 DNA is TGTGCCAGCAGTGAGCAGACAGGGGGACCCTACGAGCAGTACTTC. Translating gives CASSEQTGGPYEQYF. Based on the CDR3 plus reference TRBV28 and TRBJ2-7, the full variable domain is DVKVTQSSRYLVKRTGEKVFLECVQDMDHENMFWYRQDPGLGLRLIYFSYDVKMKEKGDIPEGYSVSREKKERFSLILESASTNQTSMYLCASSEQTGGPYEQYFGPGTRLTVT.

This clonotype was recorded a few times. The rearrangement links TRBV7-9 to TRBJ1-1; no definite D call. Germline assignment: CDR1 SEHNR and CDR2 FQNEAQ (reference sequence). Trimming took off 1 base at V and 7 bases at J, with 13 bases between the two ends. The CDR3 totals 14 residues. The CDR3 sequence is CASSLDGGEDEAFF. The CDR3 region has the DNA TGTGCCAGCAGCTTAGATGGTGGGGAGGATGAAGCTTTCTTT.

This clonotype was found many times. The chain uses TRBV24-1 and TRBJ2-7; maybe TRBD1 (5 bases). In germline, CDR1 is KGHDR, CDR2 SFDVKD. The CDR3 extends over 16 amino acids. Deletions cut 2 bases from V and 2 bases from J, with 15 bases between. In nucleotides, the CDR3 is TGTGCCACCAGTGATTCCCCAGGGAAAGGGACCTACGAGCAGTACTTC. Translation gives CATSDSPGKGTYEQYF.

This clonotype has a count of ten or more. This chain connects TRBV29-1 to TRBJ1-5; possible D gene TRBD1, 6 bases. Trimming removed 4 bases from V and 9 bases from J, with 16 bases in between. In germline, CDR1 is SQVTM, CDR2 ANQGSEA. The CDR3 spans 13 residues. The CDR3 loop reads CSVGWGQELPQHF. CDR3 in DNA: TGCAGCGTTGGGTGGGGGCAGGAATTGCCCCAGCATTTT.

The table lists this clonotype with a few counts. This sequence joins TRBV4-2 and TRBJ2-2; 9 bases fit TRBD2. This CDR3 comprises 20 residues. V trimming: 0 bases; J trimming: 0 bases; junction bases outside the gene matches: 11. Per germline, CDR1 LGHNA and CDR2 YNFKEQ. CDR3 sequence (DNA): TGTGCCAGCAGCCAAGAGCCCACCTCGAGCGGGAGGCCGAACACCGGGGAGCTGTTTTTT. This sequence encodes CASSQEPTSSGRPNTGELFF.

This clonotype was observed a few times. The V gene is TRBV20-1, the J gene TRBJ2-7; 8 nucleotides match TRBD2. Germline CDR1 and CDR2: DFQATT and SNEGSKA (reference sequence). This CDR3 spans 14 amino acids. Trimming removed 4 bases from V and 5 bases from J; junction bases left unmatched: 10. The CDR3 DNA follows: TGCAGTGCTATAATAACGGGAGGGCCCGACGAGCAGTACTTC. This gives the protein CSAIITGGPDEQYF.

The chain couples TRBV20-1 to TRBJ2-1; the D gene is possibly TRBD1 (6 bases). The CDR3 sequence is 16 residues long. CDR1 and CDR2 (germline): DFQATT, SNEGSKA (reference sequence). V dropped 3 bases and J dropped 7 bases, with 22 bases sitting between them. CDR3 DNA sequence: TGCAGTGCTAGGGACAGTCGGCGGACCTTGAGGAATGAGCAGTTCTTC. Protein: CSARDSRRTLRNEQFF.

This clonotype came up a few times. The V gene is TRBV27, the J gene TRBJ1-4; 7 bases are a match to TRBD1. Losses at the gene ends were 6 bases for V and 3 bases for J; bases not matched to a gene: 10. The germline CDR1 and CDR2 sequences are MNHEY and SMNVEV (reference sequence). CDR3 length: 16 amino acids. CDR3 residues: CASRTRDSLSNEKLFF. The CDR3 DNA is TGTGCCAGCAGAACCCGGGACAGCCTCTCTAATGAAAAACTGTTTTTT.

Comment on this clonotype: One end of the junction varies from germline; a read error may be responsible. V is TRBV29-1 and J is TRBJ2-6; maybe TRBD1 (5 bases). Germline V gene data show CDR1 as SQVTM and CDR2 as ANQGSEA. The CDR3 sequence is 13 residues long. This chain's CDR3 is CSVSSSGADVLTF. CDR3 DNA sequence: TGCAGCGTTAGTAGCTCTGGGGCCGACGTCCTGACTTTC. Full variable domain (outside the CDR3, taken from reference TRBV29-1 and TRBJ2-6): SAVISQKPSRDICQRGTSLTIQCQVDSQVTMMFWYRQQPGQSLTLIATANQGSEATYESGFVIDKFPISRPNLTFSTLTVSNMSPEDSSIYLCSVSSSGADVLTFGAGSRLTVL.

The table lists this clonotype with a few counts. The CDR3 loop is CASSLAQGAGYTGELFF. In DNA form, the CDR3 reads TGCGCCAGCAGCTTGGCCCAGGGAGCGGGGTACACCGGGGAGCTGTTTTTT. The chain combines TRBV5-1 with TRBJ2-2; TRBD2 agrees at 7 bases. V shed 0 bases and J 3 bases; nucleotides not matched to a gene: 8. Germline CDR1 SGHRS, CDR2 YFSETQ. The CDR3 loop spans 17 amino acids. The variable domain in full, completed from reference TRBV5-1 and TRBJ2-2, reads KAGVTQTPRYLIKTRGQQVTLSCSPISGHRSVSWYQQTPGQGLQFLFEYFSETQRNKGNFPGRFSGRQFSNSRSEMNVSTLELGDSALYLCASSLAQGAGYTGELFFGEGSRLTVL.

Many counts were recorded for this clonotype. The chain uses TRBV5-1 and TRBJ1-1, with D possibly matching TRBD1 (6 bases). The CDR3 is 14 amino acids. V gave up 3 bases and J gave up 4 bases, with 13 bases separating them. The germline CDR1 and CDR2 sequences are SGHRS and YFSETQ. Here the CDR3 reads CASSYSGVITEAFF. CDR3 bases: TGCGCCAGCAGCTACTCAGGGGTGATCACTGAAGCTTTCTTT.